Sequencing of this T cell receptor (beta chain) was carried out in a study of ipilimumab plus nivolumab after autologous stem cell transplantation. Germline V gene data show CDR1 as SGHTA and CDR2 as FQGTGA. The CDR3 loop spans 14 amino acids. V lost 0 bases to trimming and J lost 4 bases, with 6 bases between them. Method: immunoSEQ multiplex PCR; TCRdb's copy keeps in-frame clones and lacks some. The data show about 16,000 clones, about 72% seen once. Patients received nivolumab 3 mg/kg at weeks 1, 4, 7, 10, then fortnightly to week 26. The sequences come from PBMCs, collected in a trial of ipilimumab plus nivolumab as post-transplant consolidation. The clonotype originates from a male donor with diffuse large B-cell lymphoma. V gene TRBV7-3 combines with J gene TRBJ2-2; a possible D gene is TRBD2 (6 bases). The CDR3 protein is CASSLTSGTGELFF. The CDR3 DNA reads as TGTGCCAGCAGCTTAACTAGCGGCACCGGGGAGCTGTTTTTT.